The clone carrying this T cell receptor (beta chain) was observed a few times. The source of the sample is a study of blood T cell repertoires in COVID-19. The overall study: Material from acute and convalescent COVID-19 was sourced from the United States, Italy and Spain.

TCRdb's table, derived via immunoSEQ multiplex PCR, lists solely in-frame clones and lacks some. This sample has about 170,000 clones; more than 75% occur once, and the top ten carry roughly 2%. With 2 bases removed from V and 3 bases from J, the gap between germline ends came to 10 bases. Germline V gene sequence: CDR1 MDHEN, CDR2 SYDVKM. CDR3 length: 14 residues. The sequence was obtained from a middle-aged man who had recovered from COVID-19. This chain joins TRBV28 and TRBJ1-2; maybe TRBD1 (5 bases). The source material was peripheral blood. CDR3 protein: CASSLIAGHYGYTF. The CDR3 nucleotides read TGTGCCAGCAGTTTAATCGCAGGGCACTATGGCTACACCTTC.